Sequencing of this T cell receptor beta chain was carried out in a study of blood T cell repertoires in COVID-19. Overall study context: Some COVID-19 samples were acute and others convalescent; all came from the United States, Italy and Spain.

This CDR3 is built from 15 residues. The V gene end was trimmed by 6 bases and the J gene end by 5 bases; junction bases not matched to a gene: 7. Germline lookup yields CDR1 MDHEN and CDR2 SYDVKM. Authors' processing steps: Reference gene primers were amplified, and this amplification served to estimate nucleated cell counts. The repertoire was sequenced with immunoSEQ multiplex PCR; TCRdb's copy has only in-frame clones and lacks some. V, J and clone size reflect that table, while D and trimming were determined from the DNA. The sample has more than 200,000 clones, around 83% seen once; the top ten hold about 8.1%.

What was sequenced was peripheral blood. The chain links TRBV28 to TRBJ2-1; TRBD2 agrees at 10 bases. This sequence originates from a man of 80 years or more with acute or convalescent COVID-19. The CDR3 region has the DNA TGTGCCAGCAGGGATCTAGCGGGAGCCGACAATGAGCAGTTCTTC. Protein product: CASRDLAGADNEQFF.